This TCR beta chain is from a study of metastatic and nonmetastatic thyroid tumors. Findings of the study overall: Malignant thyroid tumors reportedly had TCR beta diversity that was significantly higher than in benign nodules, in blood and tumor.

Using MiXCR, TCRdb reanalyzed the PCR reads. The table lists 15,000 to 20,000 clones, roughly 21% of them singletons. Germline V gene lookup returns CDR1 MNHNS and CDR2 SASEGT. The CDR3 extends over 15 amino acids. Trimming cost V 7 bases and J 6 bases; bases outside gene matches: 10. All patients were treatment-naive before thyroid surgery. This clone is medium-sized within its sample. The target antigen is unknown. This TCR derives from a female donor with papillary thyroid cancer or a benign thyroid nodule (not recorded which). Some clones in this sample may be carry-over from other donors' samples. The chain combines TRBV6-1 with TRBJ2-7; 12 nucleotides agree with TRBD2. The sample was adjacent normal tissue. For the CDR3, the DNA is TGTGCCAGCACCGAGGGGCTAGCGGGAGGGGGCGAGCAGTACTTC. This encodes CASTEGLAGGGEQYF.